The present T cell receptor (beta chain) was sequenced within a study of blood T cell repertoires in COVID-19 (dated by TCRdb to between 2020 and 2021). With regard to the full study: Samples covering the acute and convalescent phases of COVID-19 were provided by collaborators in the United States, Italy and Spain. Samples came from the ongoing ImmuneRACE study (first 160 participants) plus 1,254 subjects from 6 global collaborators. The material from the prospective study consisted of cDNA or gDNA derived from T cells, B-cell-depleted T cells, or PBMCs. The repertoires were released in a freely available public database meant as a resource for research on the immune response to SARS-CoV-2. Sample metadata almost always included a de-identified subject ID, COVID-19 status, age in years and sex. The dataset comprised deeply sampled blood TCRbeta repertoires from subjects exposed to, actively infected with, or recovered from COVID-19. Where available, HLA class I and class II types were taken from metadata supplied by the sample provider and were not determined by assay-based typing. Study-level results and caveats: How much clinical and demographic metadata was included differed by source and by participant, and the metadata was provided uncurated.

Counted from cysteine to phenylalanine, this CDR3 has 16 amino acids. This entry keeps only the CDR3 DNA: 48 bases, framed from base 1. According to the germline V gene (reference sequence), CDR1 reads LNHDA and CDR2 reads SQIVND. Trimming leaves V shorter by 3 bases and J shorter by 5 bases, with the junction holding 8 bases beyond the gene matches. TCRbeta CDR3 regions were amplified from genomic DNA using the immunoSEQ Assay, a bias-controlled multiplex PCR. Turning to the authors' computational methods: Nucleated cell counts per sample were estimated from amplification of reference gene primers within the assay. Sequence reads were collapsed and filtered to measure the absolute abundance of every unique TCRbeta CDR3 rearrangement. For each sample, productive Simpson clonality was calculated by taking the square root of Simpson's diversity index across productive rearrangements. TCRdb took over this immuneACCESS table, retaining in-frame rearrangements with V and J assigned. Such tables are incomplete; in checked studies, under half of the missing clones stem from an unresolved V gene, and the remainder is unexplained. That table gives V, J and clone size, and the DNA gave D and trimming. This sample holds about 110,000 clones; around 86% were observed only once. Less than 5% of the sample comes from the top ten.

Comments on this clone: Its antigen remains unidentified. Base quality data are lacking; no much larger clone is found one base away.

Each collaborating institution followed its own protocols to collect whole blood in K2EDTA tubes. Collaborator samples were shipped for TCRbeta analysis as frozen whole blood, isolated PBMCs, or DNA extracted from either sample type. Input material: peripheral blood. Here the chain combines TRBV19 and TRBJ2-5, and 11 junction bases match TRBD2. The clonotype originates from a woman aged 65 to 85 with acute or convalescent COVID-19. The DNA is TGTGCCAGTAGTATCGAGTCTAGCGGGGGGCGGGAGACCCAGTACTTC. It specifies CASSIESSGGRETQYF.